This TCR beta chain derives from a study of T cell therapy after organ transplantation. The protocol was immunoSEQ multiplex PCR, while the TCRdb copy is restricted to in-frame clones and leaves out a portion. The repertoire holds tens of thousands of clones, with 85% to 95% as singletons. This clone was detected only a few times. The antigen is undetermined. The ends were cut back, 0 bases at V and 8 bases at J, with 7 bases in the middle. Germline CDR1 is GTSNPN and CDR2 is SVGIG (reference sequence). This CDR3 has 11 residues. Material: CD8+ T cells from blood, obtained before autologous CMV-specific T cell therapy. The rearrangement uses TRBV30 and TRBJ1-1; no clear D. The receptor was isolated from a human patient who had received a solid organ transplant and had CMV disease. This CDR3 reads CAWSVPGEAFF. The CDR3 DNA is TGTGCCTGGAGTGTACCGGGGGAAGCTTTCTTT.